The clone carrying this T cell receptor beta chain was counted a few times. CDR1 DFQATT and CDR2 SNEGSKA come from the germline V gene (reference sequence). The CDR3 runs 15 residues. Trimming removed 2 bases from V and 12 bases from J, with 23 bases in between. Then a second PCR, running roughly 7 to 11 cycles, was carried out with a sample-barcoded 5' primer and a J-beta primer mix. Via MiXCR, TCRdb re-called the 5' RACE reads, giving one row per CDR3 protein. The sample lists 450,000 to 650,000 distinct CDR3 sequences, about 25% occurring once. The data are from a study of blood T cells in healthy people across ages. The sample was also linked to a second study, of T cells of mothers and their children.

Sequenced material: blood. This receptor was taken from a boy between 10 and 17 years old in good health. The chain employs TRBV20-1 and TRBJ2-1; D possibly corresponds to TRBD2 (5 bases). The CDR3 coding sequence is TGCAGTGCTAGAAGCTGGGGTAGTGGACGGGAAATGCAGTTCTTC. This encodes CSARSWGSGREMQFF.